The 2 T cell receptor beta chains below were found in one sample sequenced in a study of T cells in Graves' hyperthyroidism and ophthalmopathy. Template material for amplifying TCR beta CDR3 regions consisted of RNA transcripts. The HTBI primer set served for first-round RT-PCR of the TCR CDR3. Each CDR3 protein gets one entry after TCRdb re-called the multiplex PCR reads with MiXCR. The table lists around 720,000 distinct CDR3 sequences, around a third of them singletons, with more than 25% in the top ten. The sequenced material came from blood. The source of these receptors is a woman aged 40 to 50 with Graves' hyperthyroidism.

The CDR3 spells CAISPWAGAYGYTF. DNA for the CDR3: TGTGCCATCAGTCCCTGGGCAGGGGCCTATGGCTACACCTTC. The chain links TRBV10-3 to TRBJ1-2; D possibly corresponds to TRBD1 (6 bases). Germline assignment: CDR1 ENHRY and CDR2 SYGVKD. Trimming stripped 5 bases from V and 4 bases from J, with 14 bases between. The CDR3 runs 14 residues.

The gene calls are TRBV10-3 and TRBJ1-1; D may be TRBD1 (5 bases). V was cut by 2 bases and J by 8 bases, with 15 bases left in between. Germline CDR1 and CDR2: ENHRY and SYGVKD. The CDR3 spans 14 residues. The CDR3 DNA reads TGTGCCATCAGTGAGCATGGGACCGCTGGGGAAGCTTTCTTT. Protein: CAISEHGTAGEAFF.